The 11 T cell receptor beta chains below come from one sample, sequenced in a study of T cell changes during pregnancy in multiple sclerosis. Repertoires were generated with immunoSEQ multiplex PCR, while TCRdb's copy carries only in-frame clones and drops some. The sample contains approximately 34,000 clones, 75% to 95% of which appear only once. Sequenced material: CD8+ T cells from peripheral blood mononuclear cells, taken in the first trimester of pregnancy. These receptors came from a female donor with multiple sclerosis, enrolled in a pregnancy study.

V is TRBV28 and J is TRBJ2-2; D may be TRBD2 (6 bases). The length of the CDR3 is 18 residues. V gave up 5 bases and J gave up 0 bases, with 19 bases separating them. CDR1 MDHEN and CDR2 SYDVKM come from the germline V gene. The CDR3 nucleotides are TGTGCCAGCAGTCCAGTAGGGCGGGGTCATTCGAACACCGGGGAGCTGTTTTTT. Translation gives CASSPVGRGHSNTGELFF. Full variable domain (rest looked up from reference TRBV28 and TRBJ2-2): DVKVTQSSRYLVKRTGEKVFLECVQDMDHENMFWYRQDPGLGLRLIYFSYDVKMKEKGDIPEGYSVSREKKERFSLILESASTNQTSMYLCASSPVGRGHSNTGELFFGEGSRLTVL.

This clone has just one count. CDR3 sequence (DNA): TGTGCCAGCCGTTACCACGATAGCTCCTACGAGCAGTACTTC. Translating it yields CASRYHDSSYEQYF. The genes are TRBV28 and TRBJ2-7, with D unresolved. V was clipped by 8 bases and J by 0 bases, with 14 bases between them. The CDR3 totals 14 residues. The V gene's germline CDR1 is MDHEN and CDR2 SYDVKM.

This chain connects TRBV19 to TRBJ1-4; no clear D. This CDR3 is 15 amino acids long. Per germline, CDR1 LNHDA and CDR2 SQIVND (reference sequence). V lost 1 base, J lost 7 bases, and 13 bases lay in between. The CDR3 DNA reads TGTGCCAGTAGTATAGGGGCAGCCTTCGGTGAAAAACTGTTTTTT. This gives the protein CASSIGAAFGEKLFF.

The chain couples TRBV9 to TRBJ1-1, with 7 bases identical to TRBD1. The germline gives CDR1 SGDLS, CDR2 YYNGEE. This CDR3 has 15 amino acids. Trimming cost V 4 bases and J 4 bases; bases outside gene matches: 10. Here the CDR3 DNA reads TGTGCCAGCAGCCCCAGACAGGGAATGGGCACTGAAGCTTTCTTT. It yields the protein CASSPRQGMGTEAFF.

V and J are TRBV28 and TRBJ1-1; the D gene is possibly TRBD1 (6 bases). The CDR3 sequence is 14 residues long. Per germline, CDR1 MDHEN and CDR2 SYDVKM. V dropped 2 bases and J dropped 1 base, with 8 bases sitting between them. The DNA of the CDR3 is TGTGCCAGCAGTTTAACCAGGGGGAACACTGAAGCTTTCTTT. This gives the protein CASSLTRGNTEAFF.

V gene TRBV29-1 combines with J gene TRBJ1-2, with TRBD1 as a possible D gene (5 bases). The V gene lost 4 bases and the J gene lost 7 bases, with 22 bases spanning the gap. The V gene's germline CDR1 is SQVTM and CDR2 ANQGSEA. The CDR3 is 15 residues long. The CDR3 loop reads CSVGGSFSGVRGYTF. The CDR3 DNA reads as TGCAGCGTTGGCGGTTCCTTCTCGGGGGTGCGTGGCTACACCTTC.

The CDR3 bases are TGTGCCAGCAGTGACCCGGACAGTAGCGGGTATACCTACGAGCAGTACTTC. Its protein is CASSDPDSSGYTYEQYF. The rearrangement uses TRBV2 and TRBJ2-7; a weak D match, TRBD2 (7 bases). The CDR3 spans 17 residues. Germline lookup yields CDR1 SNHLY and CDR2 FYNNEI. V gave up 3 bases and J gave up 2 bases, with 20 bases separating them.

The chain joins TRBV27 to TRBJ2-7; maybe TRBD2 (5 bases). The CDR3 contains 13 residues. V lost 5 bases and J lost 5, with 13 bases in between. Germline values: CDR1 MNHEY, CDR2 SMNVEV (reference sequence). CDR3 in DNA: TGTGCCAGCAGTACTACTAGTTCGAACGAGCAGTACTTC. Translation: CASSTTSSNEQYF.

The chain uses TRBV5-6 and TRBJ2-1; 13 positions match TRBD2. After removal of 0 bases from V and 10 bases from J, the junction contained 13 bases not matched to a gene. Looked up from germline, CDR1 is SGHDT and CDR2 is YYEEEE. CDR3 length: 18 residues. This chain's CDR3 is CASSLGLVGLAGAGEQFF. The CDR3 DNA is TGTGCCAGCAGCTTGGGGCTAGTAGGACTAGCGGGAGCGGGGGAGCAGTTCTTC.

The chain carries TRBV9 and TRBJ1-2; D is perhaps TRBD1 (5 bases). The CDR3 runs 12 residues. V gave up 3 bases and J gave up 4 bases, with 7 bases separating them. CDR1 is SGDLS and CDR2 is YYNGEE in the germline V gene. CDR3 DNA: TGTGCCAGCAGCGCAGGGTCCTATGGCTACACCTTC. Encoded protein: CASSAGSYGYTF. The full variable domain, in which reference TRBV9 and TRBJ1-2 provide the parts outside the CDR3, is DSGVTQTPKHLITATGQRVTLRCSPRSGDLSVYWYQQSLDQGLQFLIQYYNGEERAKGNILERFSAQQFPDLHSELNLSSLELGDSALYFCASSAGSYGYTFGSGTRLTVV.

The chain recombines TRBV5-4 with TRBJ2-7; TRBD2 matches at 7 bases. The germline V gene has CDR1 SGHNT and CDR2 YYREEE (reference sequence). The CDR3 is 16 residues long. Trimming took 0 bases from V and 7 from J; bases not matched to a gene: 13. The CDR3 loop is CASSLELRERMGEQYF. CDR3 coding DNA: TGTGCCAGCAGCTTGGAATTGCGGGAGAGGATGGGGGAGCAGTACTTC.